This T cell receptor beta chain was retrieved from a study of blood T cell repertoires in COVID-19. About the research overall: The origin of the acute and convalescent COVID-19 samples was the United States, Italy and Spain. PBMCs, B-cell-depleted T cells, or T cells provided the cDNA or gDNA that made up the material.

TCRdb's copy holds only in-frame clones and misses some; the assay was immunoSEQ multiplex PCR. This repertoire shows 90,000 to 120,000 clones, around 90% found once; its top ten account for approximately 5.1%. The CDR3 is 12 residues long. From germline, CDR1 is SGHNT and CDR2 YENEEA. With 3 bases removed from V and 6 bases from J, the gap between germline ends came to 8 bases. The sample consisted of peripheral blood. V usage is TRBV11-3 and J usage is TRBJ1-1, with D hard to call. The clonotype comes from a man in his 70s with acute or convalescent COVID-19. The CDR3 DNA reads TGTGCCAGCAGCTTGGTTTACTCTGAAGCTTTCTTT. Its protein product is CASSLVYSEAFF.